This T cell receptor beta chain was observed in a study of T cells in Graves' hyperthyroidism and ophthalmopathy. The TCR beta CDR3 regions underwent amplification using RNA transcripts as the source. HTBI primers were the set used in a first-round RT-PCR of the TCR CDR3. TCRdb fed the multiplex PCR reads into MiXCR, producing one record per CDR3 protein. The table lists 600,000 or so distinct CDR3 sequences, 15% to 20% of them singletons, with 3.8% in the top ten. This CDR3 has 14 amino acids. CDR1 and CDR2 (germline): GTSNPN, SVGIG (reference sequence). V gave up 1 base and J gave up 5 bases; unmatched junction bases: 3.

This TCR was sampled from a woman aged 25 to 45 with Graves' hyperthyroidism. The chain recombines TRBV30 with TRBJ2-7, with 12 bases aligning to TRBD2. Sequenced material: blood. The CDR3 DNA sequence: TGTGCCTGGAGTGGACTAGCGGGAGACCACGAGCAGTACTTC. Translation: CAWSGLAGDHEQYF. Drawing the rest from reference TRBV30 and TRBJ2-7, the complete variable domain is SQTIHQWPATLVQPVGSPLSLECTVEGTSNPNLYWYRQAAGRGLQLLFYSVGIGQISSEVPQNLSASRPQDRQFILSSKKLLLSDSGFYLCAWSGLAGDHEQYFGPGTRLTVT.